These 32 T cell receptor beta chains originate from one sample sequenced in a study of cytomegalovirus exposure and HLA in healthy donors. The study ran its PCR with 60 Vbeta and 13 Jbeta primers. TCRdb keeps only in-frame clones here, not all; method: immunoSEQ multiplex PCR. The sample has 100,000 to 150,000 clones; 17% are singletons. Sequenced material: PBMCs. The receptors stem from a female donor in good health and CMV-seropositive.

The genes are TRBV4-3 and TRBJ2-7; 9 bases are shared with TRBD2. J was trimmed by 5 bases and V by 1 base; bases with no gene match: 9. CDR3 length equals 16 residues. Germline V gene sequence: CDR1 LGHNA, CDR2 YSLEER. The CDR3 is CASSQAIAGEGDEQYF. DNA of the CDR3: TGCGCCAGCAGCCAAGCCATAGCGGGAGAAGGCGACGAGCAGTACTTC.

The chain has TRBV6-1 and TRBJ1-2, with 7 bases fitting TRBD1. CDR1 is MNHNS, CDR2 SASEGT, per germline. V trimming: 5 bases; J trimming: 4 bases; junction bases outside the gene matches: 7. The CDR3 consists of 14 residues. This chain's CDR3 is CASSTDDRVYGYTF. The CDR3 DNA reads TGTGCCAGCAGTACCGACGACAGGGTCTATGGCTACACCTTC.

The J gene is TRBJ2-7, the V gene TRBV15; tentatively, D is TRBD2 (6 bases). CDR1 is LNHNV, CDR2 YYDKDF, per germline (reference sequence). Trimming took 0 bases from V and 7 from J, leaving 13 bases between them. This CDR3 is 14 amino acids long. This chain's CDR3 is CATSRDAGSGEQYF. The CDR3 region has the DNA TGTGCCACCAGCAGAGATGCGGGGAGTGGGGAGCAGTACTTC. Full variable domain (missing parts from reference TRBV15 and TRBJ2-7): DAMVIQNPRYQVTQFGKPVTLSCSQTLNHNVMYWYQQKSSQAPKLLFHYYDKDFNNEADTPDNFQSRRPNTSFCFLDIRSPGLGDTAMYLCATSRDAGSGEQYFGPGTRLTVT.

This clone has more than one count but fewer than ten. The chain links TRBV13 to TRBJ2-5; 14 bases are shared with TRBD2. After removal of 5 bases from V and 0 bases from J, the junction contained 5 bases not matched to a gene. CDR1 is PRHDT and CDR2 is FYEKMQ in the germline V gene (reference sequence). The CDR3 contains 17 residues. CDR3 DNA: TGTGCCAGCAGCCAACGGACTAGCGGGAGGAACCAAGAGACCCAGTACTTC. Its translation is CASSQRTSGRNQETQYF.

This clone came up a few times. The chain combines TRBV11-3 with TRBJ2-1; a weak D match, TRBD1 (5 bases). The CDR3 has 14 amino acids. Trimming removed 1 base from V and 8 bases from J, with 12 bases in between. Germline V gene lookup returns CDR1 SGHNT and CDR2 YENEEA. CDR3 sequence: CASSLAPDKDEQFF. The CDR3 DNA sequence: TGTGCCAGCAGCTTAGCCCCGGACAAAGATGAGCAGTTCTTC.

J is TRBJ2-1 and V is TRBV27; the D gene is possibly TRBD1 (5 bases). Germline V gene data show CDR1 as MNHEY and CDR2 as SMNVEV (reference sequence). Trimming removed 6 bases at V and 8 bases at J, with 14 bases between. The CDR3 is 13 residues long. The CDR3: CASSPQGIHEQFF. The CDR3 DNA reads TGTGCCAGCAGCCCTCAGGGCATCCATGAGCAGTTCTTC.

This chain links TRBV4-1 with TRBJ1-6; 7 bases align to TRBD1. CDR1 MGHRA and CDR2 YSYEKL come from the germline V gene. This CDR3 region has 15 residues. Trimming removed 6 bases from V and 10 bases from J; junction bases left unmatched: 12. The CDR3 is CASRPLTQGVSPLHF. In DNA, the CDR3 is TGCGCCAGCAGACCGCTCACTCAGGGGGTATCACCCCTCCACTTT.

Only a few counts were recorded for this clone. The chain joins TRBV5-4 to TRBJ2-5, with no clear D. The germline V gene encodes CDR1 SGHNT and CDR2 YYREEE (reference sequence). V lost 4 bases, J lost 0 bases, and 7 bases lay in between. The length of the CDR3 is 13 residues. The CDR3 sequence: CASSTENQETQYF. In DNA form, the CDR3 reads TGTGCCAGCAGCACGGAGAACCAAGAGACCCAGTACTTC.

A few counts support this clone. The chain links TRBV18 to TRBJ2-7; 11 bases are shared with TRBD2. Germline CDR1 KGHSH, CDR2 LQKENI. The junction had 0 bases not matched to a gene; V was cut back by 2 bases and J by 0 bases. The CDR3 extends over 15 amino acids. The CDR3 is CASSPGTSGSYEQYF. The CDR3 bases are TGTGCCAGCTCACCAGGGACTAGCGGCTCCTACGAGCAGTACTTC.

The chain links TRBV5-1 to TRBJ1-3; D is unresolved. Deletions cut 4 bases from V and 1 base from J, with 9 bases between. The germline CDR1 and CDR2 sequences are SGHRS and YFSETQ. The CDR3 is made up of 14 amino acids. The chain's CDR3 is CASSGGSSGNTIYF. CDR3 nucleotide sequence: TGCGCCAGCAGCGGAGGGAGTTCTGGAAACACCATATATTTT.

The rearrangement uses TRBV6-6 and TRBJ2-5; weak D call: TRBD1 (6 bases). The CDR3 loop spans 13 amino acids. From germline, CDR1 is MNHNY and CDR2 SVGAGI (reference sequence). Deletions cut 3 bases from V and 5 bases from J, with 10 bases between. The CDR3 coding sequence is TGTGCCAGCAGTTATGGACAGCCGGAGACCCAGTACTTC. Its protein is CASSYGQPETQYF.

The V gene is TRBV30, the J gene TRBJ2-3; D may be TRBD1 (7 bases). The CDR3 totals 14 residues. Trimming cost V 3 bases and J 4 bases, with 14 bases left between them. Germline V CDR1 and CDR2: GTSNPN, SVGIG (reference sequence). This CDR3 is CAWREGAFPDTQYF. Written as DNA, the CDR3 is TGTGCCTGGAGGGAGGGGGCATTCCCAGATACGCAGTATTTT.

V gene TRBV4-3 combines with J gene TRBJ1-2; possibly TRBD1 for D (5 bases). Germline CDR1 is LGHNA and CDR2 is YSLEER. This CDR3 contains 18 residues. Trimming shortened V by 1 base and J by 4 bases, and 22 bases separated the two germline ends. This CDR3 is CASSQVFAAGKASYGYTF. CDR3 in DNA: TGCGCCAGCAGCCAAGTATTTGCGGCAGGGAAGGCCAGCTATGGCTACACCTTC.

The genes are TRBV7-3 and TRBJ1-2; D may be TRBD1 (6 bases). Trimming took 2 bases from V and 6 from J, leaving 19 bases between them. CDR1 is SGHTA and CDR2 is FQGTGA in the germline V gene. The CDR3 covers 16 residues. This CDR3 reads CASSLGPDTGRDGYTF. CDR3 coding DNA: TGTGCCAGCAGCTTAGGGCCAGATACAGGGAGGGATGGCTACACCTTC.

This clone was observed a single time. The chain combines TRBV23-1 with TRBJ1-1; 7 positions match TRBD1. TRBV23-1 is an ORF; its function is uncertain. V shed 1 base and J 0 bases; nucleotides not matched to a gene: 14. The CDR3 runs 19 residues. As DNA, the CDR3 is TGCGCCAGCAGTCAATACCCGATAACAGGGGTGACCCTGAACACTGAAGCTTTCTTT. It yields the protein CASSQYPITGVTLNTEAFF.

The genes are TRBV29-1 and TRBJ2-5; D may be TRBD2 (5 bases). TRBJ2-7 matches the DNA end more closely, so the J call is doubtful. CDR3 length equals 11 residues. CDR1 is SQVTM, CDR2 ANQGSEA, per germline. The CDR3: CSGLYTYEQYF. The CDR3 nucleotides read TGCAGCGGACTATATACCTACGAGCAGTACTTC.

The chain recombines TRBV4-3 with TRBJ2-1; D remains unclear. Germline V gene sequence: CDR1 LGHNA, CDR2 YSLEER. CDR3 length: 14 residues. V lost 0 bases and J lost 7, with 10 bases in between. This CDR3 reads CASSQDPGRNEQFF. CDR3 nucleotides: TGCGCCAGCAGCCAAGATCCAGGTAGGAATGAGCAGTTCTTC.

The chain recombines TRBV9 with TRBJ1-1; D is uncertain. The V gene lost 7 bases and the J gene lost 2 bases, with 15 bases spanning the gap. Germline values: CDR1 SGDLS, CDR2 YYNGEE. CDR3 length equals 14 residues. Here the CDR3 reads CASSGGFRNTEAFF. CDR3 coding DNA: TGTGCCAGCTCTGGCGGGTTTAGAAACACTGAAGCTTTCTTT.

CDR3 coding DNA: TGTGCCAGCAAATCGAGGTCAGATACGCAGTATTTT. Protein sequence: CASKSRSDTQYF. V usage is TRBV2 and J usage is TRBJ2-3; no firm D call. The V gene lost 7 bases and the J gene lost 4 bases, with 9 bases spanning the gap. Germline CDR1 is SNHLY and CDR2 is FYNNEI. The CDR3 contains 12 residues.

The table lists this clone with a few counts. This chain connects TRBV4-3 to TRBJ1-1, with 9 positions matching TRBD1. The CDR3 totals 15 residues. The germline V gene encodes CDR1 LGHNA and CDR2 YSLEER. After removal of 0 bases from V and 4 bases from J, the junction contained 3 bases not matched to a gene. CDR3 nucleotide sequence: TGCGCCAGCAGCCAAGAACCGACAGGGGGCACTGAAGCTTTCTTT. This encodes CASSQEPTGGTEAFF.

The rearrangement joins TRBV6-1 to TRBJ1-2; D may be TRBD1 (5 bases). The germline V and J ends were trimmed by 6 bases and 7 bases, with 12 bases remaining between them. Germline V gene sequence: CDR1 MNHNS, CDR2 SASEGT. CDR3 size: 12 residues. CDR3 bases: TGTGCCAGCAGCCCCAGGGAGGGTGGCTACACCTTC. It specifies CASSPREGGYTF.

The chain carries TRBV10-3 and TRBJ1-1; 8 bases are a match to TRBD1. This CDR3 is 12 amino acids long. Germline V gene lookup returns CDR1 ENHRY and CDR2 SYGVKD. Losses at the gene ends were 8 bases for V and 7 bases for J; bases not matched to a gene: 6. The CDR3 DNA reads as TGTGCCATCGGGGACAGGTGGGATGAAGCTTTCTTT. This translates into CAIGDRWDEAFF.

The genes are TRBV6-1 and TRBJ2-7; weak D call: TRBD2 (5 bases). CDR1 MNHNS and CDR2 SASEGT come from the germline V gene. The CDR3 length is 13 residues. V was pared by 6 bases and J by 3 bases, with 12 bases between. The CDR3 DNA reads TGTGCCAGCAGATCTGAGGGAAGCTACGAGCAGTACTTC. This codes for CASRSEGSYEQYF.

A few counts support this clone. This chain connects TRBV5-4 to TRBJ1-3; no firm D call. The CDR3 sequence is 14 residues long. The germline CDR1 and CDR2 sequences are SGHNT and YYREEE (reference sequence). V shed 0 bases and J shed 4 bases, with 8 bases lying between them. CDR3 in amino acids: CASSLGLAGNTIYF. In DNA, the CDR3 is TGTGCCAGCAGCTTGGGACTGGCAGGAAACACCATATATTTT.

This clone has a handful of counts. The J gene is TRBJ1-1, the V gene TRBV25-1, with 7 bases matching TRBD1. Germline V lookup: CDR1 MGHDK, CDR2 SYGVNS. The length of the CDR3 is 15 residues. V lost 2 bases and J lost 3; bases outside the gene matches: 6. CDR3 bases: TGTGCCAGCAGTGAAGGGTCAGGGGGGTACACTGAAGCTTTCTTT. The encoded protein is CASSEGSGGYTEAFF.

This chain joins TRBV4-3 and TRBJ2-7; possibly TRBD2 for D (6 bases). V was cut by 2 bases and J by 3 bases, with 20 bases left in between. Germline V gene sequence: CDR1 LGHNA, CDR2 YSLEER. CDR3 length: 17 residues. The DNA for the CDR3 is TGCGCCAGCAGCCAACTATATGCGGGACGGCTGAACTACGAGCAGTACTTC. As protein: CASSQLYAGRLNYEQYF.

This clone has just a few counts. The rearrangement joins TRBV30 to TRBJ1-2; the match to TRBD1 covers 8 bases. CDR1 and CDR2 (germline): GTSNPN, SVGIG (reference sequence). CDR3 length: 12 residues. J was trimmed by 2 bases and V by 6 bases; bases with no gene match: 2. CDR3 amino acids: CACYRGNYGYTF. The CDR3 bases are TGTGCCTGTTACAGGGGGAACTATGGCTACACCTTC.

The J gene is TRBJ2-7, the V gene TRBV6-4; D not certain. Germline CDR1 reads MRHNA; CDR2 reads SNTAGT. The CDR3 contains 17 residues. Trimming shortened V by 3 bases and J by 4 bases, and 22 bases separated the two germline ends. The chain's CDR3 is CASSDFTPRSSSYEQYF. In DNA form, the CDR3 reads TGTGCCAGCAGTGATTTCACCCCCCGGAGTTCGTCGTACGAGCAGTACTTC.

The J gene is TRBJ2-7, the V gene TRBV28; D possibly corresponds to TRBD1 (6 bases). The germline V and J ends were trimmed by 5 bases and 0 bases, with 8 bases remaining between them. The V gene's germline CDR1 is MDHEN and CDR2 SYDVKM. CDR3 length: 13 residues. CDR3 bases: TGTGCCAGCAGTGAAGGGGGCTCCTACGAGCAGTACTTC. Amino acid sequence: CASSEGGSYEQYF.

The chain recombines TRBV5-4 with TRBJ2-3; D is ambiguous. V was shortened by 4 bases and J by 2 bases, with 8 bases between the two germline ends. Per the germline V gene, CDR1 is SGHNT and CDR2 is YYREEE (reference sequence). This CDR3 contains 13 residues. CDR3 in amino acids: CASSPDSTDTQYF. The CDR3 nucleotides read TGTGCCAGCAGCCCAGACTCCACAGATACGCAGTATTTT.

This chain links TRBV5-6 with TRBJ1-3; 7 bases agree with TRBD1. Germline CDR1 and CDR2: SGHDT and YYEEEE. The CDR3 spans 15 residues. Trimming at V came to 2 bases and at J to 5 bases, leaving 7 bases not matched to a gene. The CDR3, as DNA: TGTGCCAGCAGCTTACGGGACAGACCCAGAAACACCATATATTTT. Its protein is CASSLRDRPRNTIYF.

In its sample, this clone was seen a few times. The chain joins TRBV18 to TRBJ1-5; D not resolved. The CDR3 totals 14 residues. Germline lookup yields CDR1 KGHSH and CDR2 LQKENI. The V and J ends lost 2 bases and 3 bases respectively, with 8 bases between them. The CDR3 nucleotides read TGTGCCAGCTCACCAGGGCAGCCCAATCAGCCCCAGCATTTT. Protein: CASSPGQPNQPQHF.